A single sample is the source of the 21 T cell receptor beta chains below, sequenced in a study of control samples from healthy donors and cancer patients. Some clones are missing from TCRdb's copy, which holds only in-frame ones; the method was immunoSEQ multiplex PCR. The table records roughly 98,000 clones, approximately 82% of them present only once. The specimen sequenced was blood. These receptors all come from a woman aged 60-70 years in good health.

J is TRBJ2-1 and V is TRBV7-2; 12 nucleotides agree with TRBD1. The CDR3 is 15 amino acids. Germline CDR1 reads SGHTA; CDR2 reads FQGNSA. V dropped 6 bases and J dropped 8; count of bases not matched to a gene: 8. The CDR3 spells CASRRPGTGGDEQFF. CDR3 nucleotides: TGTGCCAGCAGGAGGCCCGGGACAGGGGGCGATGAGCAGTTCTTC. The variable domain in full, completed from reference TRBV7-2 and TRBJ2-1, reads GAGVSQSPSNKVTEKGKDVELRCDPISGHTALYWYRQSLGQGLEFLIYFQGNSAPDKSGLPSDRFSAERTGGSVSTLTIQRTQQEDSAVYLCASRRPGTGGDEQFFGPGTRLTVL.

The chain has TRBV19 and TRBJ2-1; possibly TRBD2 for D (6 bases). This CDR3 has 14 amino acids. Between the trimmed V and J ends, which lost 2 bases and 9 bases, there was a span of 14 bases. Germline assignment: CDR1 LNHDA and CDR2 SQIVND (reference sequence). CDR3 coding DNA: TGTGCCAGTAGTATAATTAGCGGCAGCGCTGAGCAGTTCTTC. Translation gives CASSIISGSAEQFF.

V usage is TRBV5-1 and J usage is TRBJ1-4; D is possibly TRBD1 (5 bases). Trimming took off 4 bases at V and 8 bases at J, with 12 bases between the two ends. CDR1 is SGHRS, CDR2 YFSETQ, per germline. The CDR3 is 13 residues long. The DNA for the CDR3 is TGCGCCAGCAGCCCCTCCGGGGACGAAAAACTGTTTTTT. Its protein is CASSPSGDEKLFF.

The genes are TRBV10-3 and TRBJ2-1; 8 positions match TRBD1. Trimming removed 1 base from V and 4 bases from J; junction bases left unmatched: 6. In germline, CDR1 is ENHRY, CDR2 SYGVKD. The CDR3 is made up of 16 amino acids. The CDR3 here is CAISEFGTGRYNEQFF. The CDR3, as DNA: TGTGCCATCAGTGAGTTTGGGACAGGACGATACAATGAGCAGTTCTTC.

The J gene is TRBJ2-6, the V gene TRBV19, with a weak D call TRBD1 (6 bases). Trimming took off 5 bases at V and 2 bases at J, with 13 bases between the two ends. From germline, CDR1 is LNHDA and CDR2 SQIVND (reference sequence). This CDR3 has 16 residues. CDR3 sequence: CASSVGAVAGANVLTF. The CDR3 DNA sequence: TGTGCCAGTAGTGTGGGGGCGGTGGCTGGGGCCAACGTCCTGACTTTC.

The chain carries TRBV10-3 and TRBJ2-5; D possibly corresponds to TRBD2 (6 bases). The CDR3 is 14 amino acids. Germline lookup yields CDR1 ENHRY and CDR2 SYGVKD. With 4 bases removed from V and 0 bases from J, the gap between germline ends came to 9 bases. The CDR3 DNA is TGTGCCATCAGTGGGGCTAGCGACCAAGAGACCCAGTACTTC. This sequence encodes CAISGASDQETQYF.

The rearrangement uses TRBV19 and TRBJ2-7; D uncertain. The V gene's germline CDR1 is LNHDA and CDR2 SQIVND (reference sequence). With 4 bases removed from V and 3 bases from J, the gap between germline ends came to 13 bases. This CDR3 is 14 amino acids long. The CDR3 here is CASSNLPPRYEQYF. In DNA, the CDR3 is TGTGCCAGTAGTAACCTTCCTCCCCGCTACGAGCAGTACTTC.

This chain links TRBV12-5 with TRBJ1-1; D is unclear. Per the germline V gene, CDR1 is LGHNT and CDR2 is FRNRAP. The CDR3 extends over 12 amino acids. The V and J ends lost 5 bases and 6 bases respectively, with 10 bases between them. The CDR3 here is CASGPSYSEAFF. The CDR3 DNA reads TGTGCTAGTGGTCCCTCTTATTCTGAAGCTTTCTTT.

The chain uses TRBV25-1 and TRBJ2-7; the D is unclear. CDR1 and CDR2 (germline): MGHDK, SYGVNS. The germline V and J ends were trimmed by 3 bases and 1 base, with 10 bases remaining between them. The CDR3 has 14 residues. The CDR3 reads CASSDSGFSYEQYF. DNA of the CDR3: TGTGCCAGCAGTGATTCCGGATTTTCCTACGAGCAGTACTTC.

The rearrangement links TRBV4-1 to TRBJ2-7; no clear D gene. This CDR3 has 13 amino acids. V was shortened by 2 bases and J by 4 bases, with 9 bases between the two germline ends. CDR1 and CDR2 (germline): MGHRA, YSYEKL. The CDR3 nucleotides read TGCGCCAGCAGCCAACCACCTAGGTACGAGCAGTACTTC. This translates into CASSQPPRYEQYF.

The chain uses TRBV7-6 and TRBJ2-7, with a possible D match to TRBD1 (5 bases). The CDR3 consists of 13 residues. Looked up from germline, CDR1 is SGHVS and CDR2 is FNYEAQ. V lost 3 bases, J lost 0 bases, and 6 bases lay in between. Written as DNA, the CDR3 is TGTGCCAGCAGCTTTGACAGCTCCTACGAGCAGTACTTC. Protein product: CASSFDSSYEQYF.

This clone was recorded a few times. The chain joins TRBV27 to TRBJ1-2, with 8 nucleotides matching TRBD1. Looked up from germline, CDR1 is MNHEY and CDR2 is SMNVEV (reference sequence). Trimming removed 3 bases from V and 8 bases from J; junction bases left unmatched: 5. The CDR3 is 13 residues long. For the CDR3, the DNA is TGTGCCAGCAGTTTTACAGGGGGGATAGGCTACACCTTC. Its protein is CASSFTGGIGYTF.

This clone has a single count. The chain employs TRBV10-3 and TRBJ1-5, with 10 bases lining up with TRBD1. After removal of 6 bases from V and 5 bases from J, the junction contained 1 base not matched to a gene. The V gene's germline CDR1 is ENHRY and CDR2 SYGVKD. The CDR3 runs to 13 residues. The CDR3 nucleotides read TGTGCCATCAGAGGGACAGGGGATCAGCCCCAGCATTTT. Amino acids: CAIRGTGDQPQHF.

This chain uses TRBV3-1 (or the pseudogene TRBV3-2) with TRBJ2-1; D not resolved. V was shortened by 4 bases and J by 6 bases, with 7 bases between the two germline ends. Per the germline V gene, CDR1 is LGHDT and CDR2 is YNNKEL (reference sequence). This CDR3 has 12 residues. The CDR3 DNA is TGTGCCAGCAGCCCCTGGACCAATGAGCAGTTCTTC. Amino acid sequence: CASSPWTNEQFF.

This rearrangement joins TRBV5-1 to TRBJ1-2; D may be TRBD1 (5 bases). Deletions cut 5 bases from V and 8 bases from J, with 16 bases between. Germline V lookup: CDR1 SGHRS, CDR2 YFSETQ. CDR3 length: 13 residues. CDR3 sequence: CASRISDGTGYTF. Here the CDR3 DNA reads TGCGCCAGCAGAATCTCGGACGGGACGGGCTACACCTTC.

The CDR3 sequence is CASSLRYQDEQYF. As DNA, the CDR3 is TGTGCCAGCAGCTTACGATATCAAGACGAGCAGTACTTC. The rearrangement uses TRBV5-6 and TRBJ2-7; D unresolved. Trimming stripped 2 bases from V and 5 bases from J, with 11 bases between. The CDR3 length is 13 residues. The germline V gene has CDR1 SGHDT and CDR2 YYEEEE.

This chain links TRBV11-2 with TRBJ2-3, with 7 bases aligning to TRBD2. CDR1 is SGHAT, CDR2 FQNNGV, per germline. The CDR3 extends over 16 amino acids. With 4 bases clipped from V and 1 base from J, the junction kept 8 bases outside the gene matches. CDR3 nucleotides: TGTGCCAGCAGCTCCTACCCTAGCGGACGCACAGATACGCAGTATTTT. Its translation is CASSSYPSGRTDTQYF.

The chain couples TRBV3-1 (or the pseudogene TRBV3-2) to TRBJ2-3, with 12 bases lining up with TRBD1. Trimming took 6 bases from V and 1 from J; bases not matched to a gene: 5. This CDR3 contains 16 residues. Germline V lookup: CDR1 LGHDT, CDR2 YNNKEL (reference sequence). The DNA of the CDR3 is TGTGCCAGCAGTCTTCGGGACAGGGGGCGCACAGATACGCAGTATTTT. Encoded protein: CASSLRDRGRTDTQYF.

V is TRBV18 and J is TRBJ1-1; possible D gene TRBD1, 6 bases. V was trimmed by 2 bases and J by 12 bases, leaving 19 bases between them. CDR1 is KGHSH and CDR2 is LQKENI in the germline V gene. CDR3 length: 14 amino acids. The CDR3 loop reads CASSPGLKQGGTFF. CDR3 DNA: TGTGCCAGCTCACCAGGGTTAAAACAGGGAGGAACTTTCTTT.

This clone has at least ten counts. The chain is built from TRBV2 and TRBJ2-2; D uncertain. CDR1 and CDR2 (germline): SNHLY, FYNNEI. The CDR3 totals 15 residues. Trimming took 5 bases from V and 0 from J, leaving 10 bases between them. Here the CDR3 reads CASSSKVSNTGELFF. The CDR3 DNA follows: TGTGCCAGCAGTTCGAAAGTTTCGAACACCGGGGAGCTGTTTTTT.

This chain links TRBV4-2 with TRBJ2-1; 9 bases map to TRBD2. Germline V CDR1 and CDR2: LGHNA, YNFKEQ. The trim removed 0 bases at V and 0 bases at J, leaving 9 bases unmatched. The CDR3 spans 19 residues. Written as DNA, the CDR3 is TGTGCCAGCAGCCAAGATGGGTTTAGCGGGAGAACCTCCTACAATGAGCAGTTCTTC. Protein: CASSQDGFSGRTSYNEQFF.